Presented here are 8 T cell receptor beta chains from one specimen sequenced in a study of T-cell reconstitution after alpha-beta-depleted transplantation in children. Preparation of the TCRbeta library involved a method that used unique molecular identifiers. TCRdb analysed the PCR reads with MiXCR anew, one entry per CDR3 protein. The table has over 550,000 distinct CDR3 sequences, roughly a tenth seen once. Sequences were derived from PBMCs from the stem cell graft donor, sampled from the stem cell graft. These receptors all stem from a human donor who donated a stem cell graft to a child with acute myeloid leukemia.

This clonotype was seen ten or more times. V usage is TRBV6-5 and J usage is TRBJ2-7, with 7 bases lining up with TRBD1. The J segment lost 2 bases and the V segment lost 2 bases, leaving 6 bases of the junction unmatched. This CDR3 has 15 residues. Germline CDR1 MNHEY, CDR2 SVGAGI. The CDR3 loop is CASSYGAGGTYEQYF. CDR3 bases: TGTGCCAGCAGTTACGGGGCAGGGGGAACCTACGAGCAGTACTTC.

There are a few counts of this clonotype. This chain joins TRBV20-1 and TRBJ2-5; TRBD1 is a possible D gene (6 bases). Germline V gives CDR1 DFQATT, CDR2 SNEGSKA (reference sequence). Trimming left V 0 bases short and J 5 bases short, with 13 bases between. This CDR3 is built from 14 residues. The CDR3 sequence is CSAREARGYETQYF. Written as DNA, the CDR3 is TGCAGTGCTAGAGAGGCCAGGGGATACGAGACCCAGTACTTC.

This clonotype was detected only a few times. The rearrangement joins TRBV24-1 to TRBJ2-1; TRBD2 agrees at 13 bases. Germline assignment: CDR1 KGHDR and CDR2 SFDVKD. This CDR3 is 18 amino acids long. With 3 bases clipped from V and 0 bases from J, the junction kept 4 bases outside the gene matches. CDR3 sequence: CATSDPGTSGTSYNEQFF. The CDR3 DNA follows: TGTGCCACCAGTGATCCGGGGACTAGCGGGACCTCCTACAATGAGCAGTTCTTC.

The table lists this clonotype with many counts. Here the CDR3 DNA reads TGTGCCAGCAGCTTACGGACTAGCGGGAGTTCACCCTACGAGCAGTACTTC. Its protein is CASSLRTSGSSPYEQYF. V gene TRBV7-2 combines with J gene TRBJ2-7; TRBD2 matches at 13 bases. The V and J ends lost 2 bases and 2 bases, in that order; junction bases with no gene match: 6. CDR3 length: 17 amino acids. Germline lookup yields CDR1 SGHTA and CDR2 FQGNSA. Variable domain in full (rest from reference TRBV7-2 and TRBJ2-7): GAGVSQSPSNKVTEKGKDVELRCDPISGHTALYWYRQSLGQGLEFLIYFQGNSAPDKSGLPSDRFSAERTGGSVSTLTIQRTQQEDSAVYLCASSLRTSGSSPYEQYFGPGTRLTVT.

This chain uses TRBV29-1 with TRBJ2-3; the match to TRBD2 covers 8 bases. With 6 bases clipped from V and 1 base from J, the junction kept 3 bases outside the gene matches. Per the germline V gene, CDR1 is SQVTM and CDR2 is ANQGSEA. This CDR3 is 13 amino acids long. DNA for the CDR3: TGCAGCGTCCCGGGGGGGCGCACAGATACGCAGTATTTT. Its protein is CSVPGGRTDTQYF.

This clonotype was seen repeatedly, ten times or more. The chain recombines TRBV18 with TRBJ2-7; D may be TRBD1 (5 bases). With 3 bases removed from V and 0 bases from J, the gap between germline ends came to 12 bases. Germline lookup yields CDR1 KGHSH and CDR2 LQKENI. The length of the CDR3 is 15 residues. For the CDR3, the DNA is TGTGCCAGCTCACCCCCCAGCCAGGGCTCCTACGAGCAGTACTTC. The encoded protein is CASSPPSQGSYEQYF.

The chain recombines TRBV9 with TRBJ2-3; no definite D call. Germline assignment: CDR1 SGDLS and CDR2 YYNGEE. The CDR3 consists of 16 residues. Trimming took off 0 bases at V and 0 bases at J, with 11 bases between the two ends. This CDR3 is CASSVGARISTDTQYF. As DNA, the CDR3 is TGTGCCAGCAGCGTAGGGGCGCGAATCAGCACAGATACGCAGTATTTT.

This clonotype occurred many times. The chain links TRBV7-3 to TRBJ1-1; 8 bases are shared with TRBD1. The CDR3 contains 15 residues. The germline V gene encodes CDR1 SGHTA and CDR2 FQGTGA. The V segment lost 2 bases and the J segment 6 bases; nucleotides outside the gene matches: 8. Here the CDR3 reads CASSLLGQGRAEAFF. Written as DNA, the CDR3 is TGTGCCAGCAGCTTACTTGGACAGGGAAGGGCTGAAGCTTTCTTT. The full variable domain, rest sourced from reference TRBV7-3 and TRBJ1-1, is GAGVSQTPSNKVTEKGKYVELRCDPISGHTALYWYRQSLGQGPEFLIYFQGTGAADDSGLPNDRFFAVRPEGSVSTLKIQRTERGDSAVYLCASSLLGQGRAEAFFGQGTRLTVV.